These T cell receptor beta chains were read from a single sample in a study of blood T cell repertoires in COVID-19. TCRdb's table, derived via immunoSEQ multiplex PCR, lists solely in-frame clones and lacks some. The sample has roughly 330,000 clones, roughly 87% seen once; the top ten hold 7.5% to 10%. The source material was peripheral blood. The receptors derive from a man aged 25-40 years with COVID-19, enrolled during active disease. The CDR3 runs from the conserved cysteine through the conserved F or W. Each record gives: CDR3 protein, CDR3 DNA, D gene, clone size, J gene, V gene. The D gene is left open where the match is weak. Size values are once, few and many counts, or a class for expanded clones, and some rows have none.

CDR3 protein: CASTETGVDTQYF
CDR3 DNA: TGCGCCAGCACAGAGACAGGGGTAGATACGCAGTATTTT
D gene: TRBD1
clone size: .
J gene: TRBJ2-3
V gene: TRBV5-1

CDR3 protein: CASSKGQGRETQYF
CDR3 DNA: TGTGCCAGCAGTAAGGGACAGGGCCGTGAGACCCAGTACTTC
D gene: TRBD1
clone size: .
J gene: TRBJ2-5
V gene: TRBV6-5

CDR3 protein: CASSQQDRPPFYGYTF
CDR3 DNA: TGTGCCAGCAGCCAACAAGACAGGCCCCCTTTCTATGGCTACACCTTC
D gene: .
clone size: .
J gene: TRBJ1-2
V gene: TRBV5-4

CDR3 protein: CASSPGQGGETQYF
CDR3 DNA: TGTGCCAGCAGCCCCGGACAGGGGGGAGAGACCCAGTACTTC
D gene: TRBD1
clone size: .
J gene: TRBJ2-5
V gene: TRBV6-2/TRBV6-3

CDR3 protein: CASRYGTGGAFF
CDR3 DNA: TGTGCCAGCAGGTACGGGACAGGAGGAGCTTTCTTT
D gene: TRBD1
clone size: once
J gene: TRBJ1-1
V gene: TRBV5-8

CDR3 protein: CASSTGQGHEKLFF
CDR3 DNA: TGCGCCAGCAGCACGGGACAGGGGCATGAAAAACTGTTTTTT
D gene: TRBD1
clone size: .
J gene: TRBJ1-4
V gene: TRBV5-1

CDR3 protein: CASSLDPGLSYEQYF
CDR3 DNA: TGTGCCAGCAGCTTGGATCCGGGGTTATCCTACGAGCAGTACTTC
D gene: .
clone size: few
J gene: TRBJ2-7
V gene: TRBV11-2

CDR3 protein: CASSPDRAPYEQYF
CDR3 DNA: TGTGCCAGCAGCCCGGACAGGGCTCCCTACGAGCAGTACTTC
D gene: TRBD1
clone size: .
J gene: TRBJ2-7
V gene: TRBV3-1/TRBV3-2

CDR3 protein: CASSVDGVPYNEQFF
CDR3 DNA: TGTGCCAGCAGCGTAGACGGGGTTCCCTACAATGAGCAGTTCTTC
D gene: .
clone size: .
J gene: TRBJ2-1
V gene: TRBV9

CDR3 protein: CASSIRGDSPYEQYF
CDR3 DNA: TGTGCCAGTAGTATAAGGGGGGACAGCCCTTACGAGCAGTACTTC
D gene: .
clone size: .
J gene: TRBJ2-7
V gene: TRBV19

CDR3 protein: CASSQVRQGSYEQYF
CDR3 DNA: TGCGCCAGCAGCCAAGTCCGACAGGGGTCCTACGAGCAGTACTTC
D gene: TRBD1
clone size: .
J gene: TRBJ2-7
V gene: TRBV4-3

CDR3 protein: CASSPRQGTETQYF
CDR3 DNA: TGTGCCAGCTCACCCAGGCAGGGGACAGAGACCCAGTACTTC
D gene: .
clone size: once
J gene: TRBJ2-5
V gene: TRBV18

CDR3 protein: CAISEDVAGPTQYF
CDR3 DNA: TGTGCCATCAGTGAGGATGTAGCGGGGCCTACGCAGTATTTT
D gene: TRBD2
clone size: .
J gene: TRBJ2-3
V gene: TRBV10-3

CDR3 protein: CATSDRTGESQETQYF
CDR3 DNA: TGTGCCACCAGTGATCGGACAGGGGAGAGCCAAGAGACCCAGTACTTC
D gene: TRBD1
clone size: .
J gene: TRBJ2-5
V gene: TRBV24-1

CDR3 protein: CASGNQGSGELFF
CDR3 DNA: TGTGCCAGCGGGAATCAGGGATCCGGGGAGCTGTTTTTT
D gene: .
clone size: .
J gene: TRBJ2-2
V gene: TRBV7-3

CDR3 protein: CASSFSSDTQYF
CDR3 DNA: TGTGCCAGCAGTTTCTCCTCAGATACGCAGTATTTT
D gene: .
clone size: .
J gene: TRBJ2-3
V gene: TRBV12-3/TRBV12-4